The rows below give T cell receptor beta chains drawn from one sample of a study of T-cell reconstitution after alpha-beta-depleted transplantation in children. TCRdb independently ran MiXCR on the PCR reads; one entry per CDR3 protein. Of 550,000 to 800,000 distinct CDR3 sequences in the sample, around 12% are singletons; the top ten hold around 0.76%. Sequencing used PBMCs, obtained before TCRalphabeta/CD19-depleted stem cell transplant. These receptors all come from a girl aged 2-10 years with congenital amegakaryocytic thrombocytopenia, due to receive a stem cell transplant. CDR3s leave out the opening cysteine and the closing phenylalanine or tryptophan. D genes are given only for firm matches. A row's size may be missing; if present it is once, few, many or a size class.

many	TRBV28	TRBD1	TRBJ2-7	ASSHYRDSAPLEQY
many	TRBV29-1	-	TRBJ2-5	SVVQVGQTQY
many	TRBV24-1	-	TRBJ2-1	ATEAGDPYNEQF
many	TRBV20-1	-	TRBJ1-4	SARDRAGYLNEKLF
-	TRBV11-2	TRBD2	TRBJ2-3	ASSLDWLAGSTDTQY
many	TRBV7-8	-	TRBJ1-2	ASSLGWGYT
many	TRBV7-6	TRBD1	TRBJ1-4	ASSLLMGGQGGEKLF
-	TRBV28	-	TRBJ2-3	ASHPAGTNTQY
-	TRBV29-1	TRBD2	TRBJ2-1	SAVGGSFHEQF
many	TRBV29-1	-	TRBJ1-4	SVGSMSGKLF
many	TRBV7-2	-	TRBJ1-2	ARYRRENYGYT
-	TRBV2	TRBD1	TRBJ2-1	ASSLMTQGAGNEQF
many	TRBV4-1	-	TRBJ2-3	ASSQDIRFDTQY
many	TRBV7-9	-	TRBJ2-5	ASSFDVRETQY
many	TRBV20-1	TRBD2	TRBJ2-7	SARGGRGYEQY
-	TRBV12-3/TRBV12-4	-	TRBJ1-2	ASSPVWGALNYGYT
many	TRBV7-2	-	TRBJ2-3	ASSLILGGGDTQY
many	TRBV5-1	-	TRBJ1-2	ASSKSQSLYGYT
many	TRBV20-1	-	TRBJ2-1	SARRGLASSYNEQF
many	TRBV7-6	-	TRBJ2-1	ASSQGGDYNEQF
once	TRBV19	-	TRBJ1-1	ASTGGRLGDTEAF
many	TRBV10-3	-	TRBJ2-1	AISGGTLKF
-	TRBV12-3/TRBV12-4	TRBD2	TRBJ2-3	ASSLDSGISDTQY
-	TRBV6-1	-	TRBJ2-5	ASSIPFAETQY
many	TRBV12-3/TRBV12-4	TRBD2	TRBJ2-1	ASSRVAGEYNEQF
-	TRBV6-2/TRBV6-3	-	TRBJ2-7	ASRSAGTADDEQY
many	TRBV27	-	TRBJ2-2	ASSPLPGELF
-	TRBV11-2	-	TRBJ2-2	ASSLDRMGDSIDTGELF
few	TRBV27	TRBD1	TRBJ1-1	ASSSDNLTGKAEAF
many	TRBV2	TRBD1	TRBJ1-4	ASSKTDRGGEKLF
few	TRBV5-1	-	TRBJ2-1	ASSLAGGGGIINEQF
-	TRBV20-1	-	TRBJ2-3	SATAQGRDTQY
few	TRBV5-1	-	TRBJ2-3	ASSPSERAYTDTQY
many	TRBV10-1	-	TRBJ2-7	ASSESKSTVLRDEQY
few	TRBV28	-	TRBJ2-7	ASKSLWYEQY
many	TRBV7-6	-	TRBJ2-5	ASSLWPKKGQETQY
many	TRBV12-3/TRBV12-4	-	TRBJ1-3	ASSQGNTIY
many	TRBV29-1	-	TRBJ2-7	SVLGGITYEQY
many	TRBV20-1	-	TRBJ2-2	SARDAWANTGELF
-	TRBV20-1	-	TRBJ2-3	SARGSTSGTQY
many	TRBV20-1	-	TRBJ2-7	SASNRMGTSYEQY
many	TRBV10-3	TRBD1	TRBJ2-7	AISEGTGPEQY
many	TRBV20-1	TRBD2	TRBJ2-7	SAPNVASGSGEQY
-	TRBV7-9	-	TRBJ2-7	ASSPTTYNRDGEQY
many	TRBV24-1	-	TRBJ1-2	ATSDWGEQGGSYGYT
few	TRBV5-1	-	TRBJ2-1	ASRVGHGGNEQF
few	TRBV5-1	TRBD1	TRBJ2-7	ASSLGTGQASYEQY
many	TRBV4-1	-	TRBJ2-1	ASSHAGLNNEQF
many	TRBV9	-	TRBJ1-4	ASSVDGPSTNEKLF
many	TRBV12-3/TRBV12-4	-	TRBJ2-1	ASSQTYNEQF
-	TRBV5-1	TRBD2	TRBJ2-2	ASSFVASGTGELF
-	TRBV19	-	TRBJ1-2	ASSPPDGYYGYT
few	TRBV7-9	TRBD1	TRBJ2-7	ASSLGGQGSHEQY
-	TRBV28	-	TRBJ2-7	ASSLRDHYEQY
many	TRBV11-2	TRBD2	TRBJ2-1	ASSFTSGRTNEQF
few	TRBV7-9	TRBD2	TRBJ2-1	ASSSASGRGNEQF